The rows below give T cell receptor beta chains drawn from one sample of a study of T cell repertoires in cytomegalovirus infection. Each CDR3 protein gets one entry after TCRdb re-called the reads with MiXCR. This table holds approximately 200,000 distinct CDR3 sequences, approximately 30% found once. The sequencing input was PBMCs. Receptors were obtained from a human donor in good health (CMV status not recorded). Some clones in this sample may be carry-over from other donors' samples. Both conserved end residues are part of each CDR3. The order of the fields is J gene, V gene, CDR3 length, CDR3 protein.

TRBJ2-1	TRBV7-2	14	CASGPGLGGNEQFF
TRBJ1-1	TRBV14	14	CASSKGAAGTEAFF
TRBJ1-5	TRBV4-2	17	CASSQEGSLQGGQPQHF
TRBJ1-1	TRBV27	13	CASSFGGKAEAFF
TRBJ1-5	TRBV20-1	14	CSARGQGGNQPQHF
TRBJ2-2	TRBV12-3/TRBV12-4	15	CASTRLAGDTGELFF
TRBJ1-1	TRBV19	14	CASSASGGGTEAFF
TRBJ1-2	TRBV28	13	CASSLPLLYGYTF
TRBJ2-5	TRBV7-9	13	CASSLPIQETQYF
TRBJ1-1	TRBV19	13	CASSMGLYTEAFF
TRBJ2-7	TRBV19	14	CASAVTGDSYEQYF